The clone carrying this T cell receptor beta chain was counted only a few times. Its specificity is unknown. These data belong to a study of T-cell memory formation after mild COVID-19. For the study at large: TCR clustering was largely donor specific. The study, taken as a whole, reports: Nothing confirmed that second-wave clones peaking on day 37 were specific for SARS-CoV-2. A balance of CD4 and CD8 characterized clones contracting day 15 to 85, whereas later expanders leaned CD4+.

The CDR3 is 12 residues long. V lost 6 bases, J lost 5 bases, and 7 bases lay in between. The germline CDR1 and CDR2 sequences are SGHVS and FQNEAQ. TCRdb called the 5' RACE reads again in MiXCR, with one record for every CDR3 protein. In the table there are 400,000 to 450,000 distinct CDR3 sequences, about a sixth of which are singletons. Specimen: PBMCs or a T cell subset sorted from them (not recorded which). The rearrangement joins TRBV7-8 to TRBJ1-4; D is ambiguous. This receptor was obtained from a man between 18 and 35 years old who had mild COVID-19 (a few samples of this study predate the infection). Cell type and time point are not known. CDR3 DNA: TGTGCCAGCAGGGGAGAGAATGAAAAACTGTTTTTT. Translating it yields CASRGENEKLFF.